The 12 T cell receptor beta chains presented below share a single source sample, sequenced in a study of CD8 T cells in Susac syndrome. With random hexamers, reverse transcription was performed on about 0.5 to 1 ug of RNA. TCRdb re-called the immunoSEQ multiplex PCR reads with MiXCR, one entry per CDR3 protein. The sample has roughly 76,000 distinct CDR3 sequences; roughly 92% are singletons. The source material was CD8+ T cells from PBMCs. All receptors derive from a human donor with Susac syndrome.

The J gene is TRBJ1-1, the V gene TRBV19; perhaps TRBD1 as D (6 bases). Trimming removed 7 bases from V and 2 bases from J, with 23 bases in between. CDR3 size: 17 residues. The germline V gene has CDR1 LNHDA and CDR2 SQIVND (reference sequence). The CDR3 DNA is TGTGCCAGTACCCGTTACTTCCGGGACATACGTAACACTGAAGCTTTCTTT. This sequence encodes CASTRYFRDIRNTEAFF.

The chain recombines TRBV20-1 with TRBJ2-7, with a tentative D call TRBD1 (7 bases). With 5 bases removed from V and 2 bases from J, the gap between germline ends came to 13 bases. CDR1 is DFQATT and CDR2 is SNEGSKA in the germline V gene (reference sequence). The CDR3 totals 13 residues. CDR3 residues: CSAGGTVTYEQYF. The CDR3 DNA reads as TGCAGTGCTGGGGGGACAGTCACCTACGAGCAGTACTTC.

The V gene is TRBV20-1, the J gene TRBJ2-7; tentative D call: TRBD2 (6 bases). The CDR3 sequence is 12 residues long. Trimming stripped 3 bases from V and 9 bases from J, with 15 bases between. Per the germline V gene, CDR1 is DFQATT and CDR2 is SNEGSKA (reference sequence). The CDR3 DNA reads TGCAGTGCTAGCGCCGGGAGTGGAGGGCAGTACTTC. Translated, it gives CSASAGSGGQYF.

This clonotype appeared a single time. V usage is TRBV2 and J usage is TRBJ2-5, with D tentatively TRBD1 or TRBD2 (7 bases each). This CDR3 has 14 amino acids. The V end lost 4 bases, the J end lost 4 bases, and 13 bases lay between the germline ends. Per the germline V gene, CDR1 is SNHLY and CDR2 is FYNNEI. CDR3 sequence (DNA): TGTGCCAGCAGTGCGACCAGGGGGGGAGAGACCCAGTACTTC. Protein product: CASSATRGGETQYF.

The chain combines TRBV20-1 with TRBJ1-3; a possible D gene is TRBD1 (6 bases). The ends were cut back, 6 bases at V and 3 bases at J, with 12 bases in the middle. The CDR3 consists of 13 residues. Looked up from germline, CDR1 is DFQATT and CDR2 is SNEGSKA (reference sequence). The CDR3 bases are TGCAGTGCGAGCCAGGGGCTTGGAAACACCATATATTTT. Residues: CSASQGLGNTIYF.

This chain uses TRBV30 with TRBJ2-7; D may be TRBD1 or TRBD2 (5 bases each). Trimming pared 1 base from V and 1 base from J, leaving 14 bases between. Looked up from germline, CDR1 is GTSNPN and CDR2 is SVGIG (reference sequence). The CDR3 is 15 amino acids. CDR3 sequence: CAWSAGRIPSYEQYF. CDR3 DNA: TGTGCCTGGAGTGCGGGGCGGATACCTTCCTACGAGCAGTACTTC.

The rearrangement links TRBV19 to TRBJ2-7; D unresolved. Trimming shortened V by 1 base and J by 2 bases, and 9 bases separated the two germline ends. Germline values: CDR1 LNHDA, CDR2 SQIVND (reference sequence). The CDR3 covers 14 residues. CDR3 region: CASSIAPGAYEQYF. In DNA, the CDR3 is TGTGCCAGTAGTATAGCCCCCGGAGCCTACGAGCAGTACTTC.

V and J are TRBV24-1 and TRBJ2-2; no definite D call. The CDR3 totals 14 residues. V dropped 3 bases and J dropped 4 bases, with 8 bases sitting between them. In germline, CDR1 is KGHDR, CDR2 SFDVKD. Here the CDR3 reads CATSDLGSTGELFF. The CDR3 nucleotides read TGTGCCACCAGTGATCTAGGGTCCACCGGGGAGCTGTTTTTT.

J is TRBJ2-3 and V is TRBV6-5, with 9 bases matching TRBD2. The CDR3 contains 18 residues. Germline loops: CDR1 MNHEY, CDR2 SVGAGI. The V gene end was trimmed by 2 bases and the J gene end by 4 bases; junction bases not matched to a gene: 13. For the CDR3, the DNA is TGTGCCAGCAGTTACGGGGCGGGGGGGCCCTTCGGGGCAGATACGCAGTATTTT. Its translation is CASSYGAGGPFGADTQYF.

This chain joins TRBV9 and TRBJ1-2; no clear D gene. This CDR3 is 12 amino acids long. Germline V gives CDR1 SGDLS, CDR2 YYNGEE. With 2 bases removed from V and 6 bases from J, the gap between germline ends came to 8 bases. This CDR3 reads CASSVGWDGYTF. The CDR3 DNA reads TGTGCCAGCAGCGTTGGGTGGGATGGCTACACCTTC.

This chain links TRBV7-9 with TRBJ2-3; possible D gene TRBD1, 5 bases. Germline assignment: CDR1 SEHNR and CDR2 FQNEAQ (reference sequence). CDR3 length: 14 amino acids. Trimming shortened V by 2 bases and J by 2 bases, and 8 bases separated the two germline ends. The CDR3 reads CASSLQGSTDTQYF. In DNA, the CDR3 is TGTGCCAGCAGCTTACAGGGTTCCACAGATACGCAGTATTTT.

CDR3 protein: CSATGSRANQPQHF. In nucleotides, the CDR3 is TGCAGTGCTACGGGCAGTAGAGCAAATCAGCCCCAGCATTTT. V is TRBV20-1 and J is TRBJ1-5; D is unclear. CDR3 length equals 14 residues. Per the germline V gene, CDR1 is DFQATT and CDR2 is SNEGSKA (reference sequence). Trimming pared 4 bases from V and 4 bases from J, leaving 14 bases between.